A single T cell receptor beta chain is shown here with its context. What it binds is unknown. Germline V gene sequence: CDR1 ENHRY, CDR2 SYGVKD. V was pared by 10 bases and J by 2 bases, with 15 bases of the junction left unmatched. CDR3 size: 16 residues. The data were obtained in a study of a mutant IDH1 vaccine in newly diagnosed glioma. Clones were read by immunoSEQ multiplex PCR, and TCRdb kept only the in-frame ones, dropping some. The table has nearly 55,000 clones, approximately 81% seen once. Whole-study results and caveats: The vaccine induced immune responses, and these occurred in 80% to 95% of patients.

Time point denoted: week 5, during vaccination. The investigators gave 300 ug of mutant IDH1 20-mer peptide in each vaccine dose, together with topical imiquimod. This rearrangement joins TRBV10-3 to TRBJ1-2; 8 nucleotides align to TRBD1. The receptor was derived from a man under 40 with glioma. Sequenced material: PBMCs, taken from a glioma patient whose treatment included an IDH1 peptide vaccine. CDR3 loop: CATNSGTGGLNYGYTF. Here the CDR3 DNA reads TGTGCCACCAACTCGGGAACAGGGGGTCTGAACTATGGCTACACCTTC.